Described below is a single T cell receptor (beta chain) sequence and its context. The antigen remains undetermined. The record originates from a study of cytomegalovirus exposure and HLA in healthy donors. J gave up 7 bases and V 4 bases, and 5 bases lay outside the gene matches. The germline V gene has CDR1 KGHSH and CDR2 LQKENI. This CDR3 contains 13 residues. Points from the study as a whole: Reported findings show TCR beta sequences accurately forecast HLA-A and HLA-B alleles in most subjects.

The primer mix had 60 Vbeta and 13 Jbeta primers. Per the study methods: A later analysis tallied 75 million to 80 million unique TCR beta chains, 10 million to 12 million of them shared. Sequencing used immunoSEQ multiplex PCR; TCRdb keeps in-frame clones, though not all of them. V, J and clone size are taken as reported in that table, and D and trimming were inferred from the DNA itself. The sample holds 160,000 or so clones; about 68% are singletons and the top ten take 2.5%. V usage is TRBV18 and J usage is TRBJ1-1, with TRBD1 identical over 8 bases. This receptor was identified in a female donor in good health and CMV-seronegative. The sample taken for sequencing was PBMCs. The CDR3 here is CASSQDRGGEAFF. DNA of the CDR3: TGTGCCAGCTCACAAGACAGGGGCGGTGAAGCTTTCTTT.